In this sample, the clone carrying this T cell receptor (beta chain) turned up once. This record belongs to a study of blood T cell repertoires in COVID-19. At the level of the study: COVID-19 samples from acute and convalescent phases originated in the United States, Italy and Spain. The analysed material was cDNA or gDNA that came from T cells, B-cell-depleted T cells, or PBMCs.

Germline assignment: CDR1 MDHEN and CDR2 SYDVKM. The V segment lost 11 bases and the J segment 0 bases; nucleotides outside the gene matches: 9. The CDR3 length is 14 residues. Original processing notes: Amplified reference gene primers provided the basis for estimating nucleated cell counts. Produced via immunoSEQ multiplex PCR; TCRdb's table is partial and in-frame only. V and J calls and clone size are those listed in that table; D and trimming were worked out from the DNA. The data contain 30,000 to 50,000 clones, more than 70% of them seen just once; the ten biggest clones take up about 4%. Sequences were obtained from peripheral blood. The rearrangement joins TRBV28 to TRBJ2-7, with 8 nucleotides matching TRBD2. This TCR derives from a man aged 55-75 years with acute or convalescent COVID-19. The CDR3 loop is CAARRGGSSYEQYF. Written as DNA, the CDR3 is TGTGCCGCCCGCCGGGGGGGGAGCTCCTACGAGCAGTACTTC.